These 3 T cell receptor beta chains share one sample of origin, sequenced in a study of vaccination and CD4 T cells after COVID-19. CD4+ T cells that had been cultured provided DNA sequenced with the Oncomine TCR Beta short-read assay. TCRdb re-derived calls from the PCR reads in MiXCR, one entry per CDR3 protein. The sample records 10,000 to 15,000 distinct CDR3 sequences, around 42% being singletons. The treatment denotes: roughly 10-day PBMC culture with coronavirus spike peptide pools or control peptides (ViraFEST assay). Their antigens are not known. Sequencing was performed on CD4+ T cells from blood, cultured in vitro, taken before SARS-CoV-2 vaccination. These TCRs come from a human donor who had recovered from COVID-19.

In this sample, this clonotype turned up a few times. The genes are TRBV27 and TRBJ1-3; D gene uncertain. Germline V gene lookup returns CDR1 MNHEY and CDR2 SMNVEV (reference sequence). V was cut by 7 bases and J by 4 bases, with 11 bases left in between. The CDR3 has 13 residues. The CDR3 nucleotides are TGTGCCAGCAAGCAGGTAGCAGGAAACACCATATATTTT. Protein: CASKQVAGNTIYF.

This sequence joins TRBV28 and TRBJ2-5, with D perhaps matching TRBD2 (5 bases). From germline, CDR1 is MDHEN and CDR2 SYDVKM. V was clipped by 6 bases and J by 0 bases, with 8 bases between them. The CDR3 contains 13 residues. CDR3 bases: TGTGCCAGCAGCCGGGGATACCAAGAGACCCAGTACTTC. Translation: CASSRGYQETQYF.

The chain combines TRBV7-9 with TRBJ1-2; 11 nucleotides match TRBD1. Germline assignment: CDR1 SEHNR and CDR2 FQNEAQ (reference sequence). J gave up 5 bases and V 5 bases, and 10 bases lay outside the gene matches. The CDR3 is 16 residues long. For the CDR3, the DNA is TGTGCCAGCAGCCGTTCCCGTGGGACAGGGGGTTATGGCTACACCTTC. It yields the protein CASSRSRGTGGYGYTF.